This T cell receptor (beta chain) came from a study of beta chain features in type 1 diabetes. Study-wide results and limits: In all four CD4+ subsets, TCRB CDR3 length was significantly, moderately reduced in type 1 diabetes. At VDJ recombination sites, type 1 diabetes patients had fewer insertions and more deleted nucleotides.

On this clone: Its antigen is undetermined.

Investigators reverse transcribed all isolated RNA, so they sequenced expressed TCRB transcripts. Libraries were prepared by immunoSEQ multiplex PCR; TCRdb keeps only in-frame clonotypes and omits some of them. The data show 150,000 to 190,000 clones, approximately 10% seen once. V lost 5 bases and J lost 2, with 11 bases in between. Germline CDR1 reads SGHTA; CDR2 reads FQGNSA. This CDR3 is built from 14 residues. The sequence derives from a young man with type 1 diabetes. Sequenced input: central memory CD4+ T cells from blood. V usage is TRBV7-2 and J usage is TRBJ2-3, with D perhaps TRBD2 (6 bases). CDR3 coding DNA: TGTGCCAGCAGCAGGCGGGACTTCACAGATACGCAGTATTTT. It yields the protein CASSRRDFTDTQYF.